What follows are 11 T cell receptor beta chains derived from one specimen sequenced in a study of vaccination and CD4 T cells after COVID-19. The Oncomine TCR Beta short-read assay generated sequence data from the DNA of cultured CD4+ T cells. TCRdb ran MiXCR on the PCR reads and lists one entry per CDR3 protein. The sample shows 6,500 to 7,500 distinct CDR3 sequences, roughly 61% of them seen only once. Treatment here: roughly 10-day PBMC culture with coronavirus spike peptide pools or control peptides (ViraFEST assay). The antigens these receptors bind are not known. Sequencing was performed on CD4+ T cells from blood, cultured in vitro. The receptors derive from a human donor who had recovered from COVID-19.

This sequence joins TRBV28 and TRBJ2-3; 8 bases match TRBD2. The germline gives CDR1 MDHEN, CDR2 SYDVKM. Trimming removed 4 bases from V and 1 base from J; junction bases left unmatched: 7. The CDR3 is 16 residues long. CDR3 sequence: CASSSPGRAGTDTQYF. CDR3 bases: TGTGCCAGCAGTTCGCCCGGGAGGGCCGGCACAGATACGCAGTATTTT.

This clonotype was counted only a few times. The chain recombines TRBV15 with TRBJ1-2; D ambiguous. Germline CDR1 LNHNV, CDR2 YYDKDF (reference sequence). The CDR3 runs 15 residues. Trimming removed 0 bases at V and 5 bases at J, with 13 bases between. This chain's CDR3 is CATSREADSLYGYTF. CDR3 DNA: TGTGCCACCAGCAGAGAGGCAGATAGCCTGTATGGCTACACCTTC. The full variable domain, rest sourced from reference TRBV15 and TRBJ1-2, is DAMVIQNPRYQVTQFGKPVTLSCSQTLNHNVMYWYQQKSSQAPKLLFHYYDKDFNNEADTPDNFQSRRPNTSFCFLDIRSPGLGDTAMYLCATSREADSLYGYTFGSGTRLTVV.

The DNA of the CDR3 is TGCAGTGCTTGGTTTTCGGGGGACGAGCAGTACTTC. Protein sequence: CSAWFSGDEQYF. The chain uses TRBV20-1 and TRBJ2-7; possibly TRBD2 for D (6 bases). Between the trimmed V and J ends, which lost 5 bases and 5 bases, there was a span of 13 bases. The CDR3 is 12 amino acids. Germline CDR1 reads DFQATT; CDR2 reads SNEGSKA (reference sequence).

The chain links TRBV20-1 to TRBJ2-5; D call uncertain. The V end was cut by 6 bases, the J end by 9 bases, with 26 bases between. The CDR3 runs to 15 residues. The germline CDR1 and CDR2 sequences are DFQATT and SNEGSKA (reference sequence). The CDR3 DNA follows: TGCAGTGCCTTCCCACCCTTGTCTGGTGGGTCTCCCCAGTACTTC. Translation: CSAFPPLSGGSPQYF.

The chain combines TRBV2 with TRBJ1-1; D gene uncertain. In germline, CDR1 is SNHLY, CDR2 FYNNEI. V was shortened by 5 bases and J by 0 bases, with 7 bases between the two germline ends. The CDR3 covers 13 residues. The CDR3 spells CASSLRLNTEAFF. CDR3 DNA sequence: TGTGCCAGCAGTCTTCGATTGAACACTGAAGCTTTCTTT. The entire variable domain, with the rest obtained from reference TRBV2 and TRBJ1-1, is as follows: EPEVTQTPSHQVTQMGQEVILRCVPISNHLYFYWYRQILGQKVEFLVSFYNNEISEKSEIFDDQFSVERPDGSNFTLKIRSTKLEDSAMYFCASSLRLNTEAFFGQGTRLTVV.

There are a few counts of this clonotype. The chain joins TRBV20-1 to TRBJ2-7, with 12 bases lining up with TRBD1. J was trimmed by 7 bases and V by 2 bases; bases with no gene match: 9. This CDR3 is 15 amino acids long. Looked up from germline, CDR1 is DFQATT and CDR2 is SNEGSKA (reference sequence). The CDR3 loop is CSARTGTGGAGEQYF. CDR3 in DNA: TGCAGTGCTAGAACCGGGACAGGGGGCGCGGGGGAGCAGTACTTC.

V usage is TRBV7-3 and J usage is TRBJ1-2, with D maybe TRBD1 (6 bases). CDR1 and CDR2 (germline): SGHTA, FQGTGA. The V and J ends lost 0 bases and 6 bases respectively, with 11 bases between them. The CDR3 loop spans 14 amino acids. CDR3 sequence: CASSLTLQGDGYTF. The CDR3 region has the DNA TGTGCCAGCAGCTTAACATTACAGGGAGATGGCTACACCTTC.

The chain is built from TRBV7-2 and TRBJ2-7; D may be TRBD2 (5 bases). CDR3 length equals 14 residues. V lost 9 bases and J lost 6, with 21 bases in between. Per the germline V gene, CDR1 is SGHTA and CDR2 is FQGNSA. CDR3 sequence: CASNGGAAWGEQYF. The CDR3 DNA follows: TGTGCCAGTAATGGTGGAGCGGCCTGGGGCGAGCAGTACTTC.

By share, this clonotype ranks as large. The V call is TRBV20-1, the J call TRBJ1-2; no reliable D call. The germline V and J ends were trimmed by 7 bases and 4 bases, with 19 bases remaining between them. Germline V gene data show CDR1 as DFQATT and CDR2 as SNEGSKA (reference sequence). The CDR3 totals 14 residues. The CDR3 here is CSVDWTPVGYGYTF. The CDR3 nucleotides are TGCAGTGTTGACTGGACCCCAGTGGGCTATGGCTACACCTTC.

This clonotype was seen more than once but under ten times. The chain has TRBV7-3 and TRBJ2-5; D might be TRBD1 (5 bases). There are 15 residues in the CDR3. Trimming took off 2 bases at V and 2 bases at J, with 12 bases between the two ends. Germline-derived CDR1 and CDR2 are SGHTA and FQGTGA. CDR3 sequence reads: CASSLYPYRQETQYF. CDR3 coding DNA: TGTGCCAGCAGCTTATATCCTTACAGGCAAGAGACCCAGTACTTC.

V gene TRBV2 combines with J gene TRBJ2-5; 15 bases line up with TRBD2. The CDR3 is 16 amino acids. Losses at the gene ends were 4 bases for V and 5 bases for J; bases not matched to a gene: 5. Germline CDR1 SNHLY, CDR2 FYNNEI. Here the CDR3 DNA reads TGTGCCAGCAGTGGGACTAGCGGGGGGGCCGGCGAGACCCAGTACTTC. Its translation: CASSGTSGGAGETQYF.